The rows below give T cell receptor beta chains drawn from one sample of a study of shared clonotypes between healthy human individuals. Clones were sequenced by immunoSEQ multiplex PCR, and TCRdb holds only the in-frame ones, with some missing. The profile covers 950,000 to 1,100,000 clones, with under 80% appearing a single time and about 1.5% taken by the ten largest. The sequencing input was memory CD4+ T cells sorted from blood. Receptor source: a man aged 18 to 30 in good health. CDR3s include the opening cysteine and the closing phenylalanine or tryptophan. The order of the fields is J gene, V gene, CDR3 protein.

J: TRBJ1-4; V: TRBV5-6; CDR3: CASSGVTKGEKLFF
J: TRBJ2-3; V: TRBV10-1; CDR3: CASRQGSTDTQYF
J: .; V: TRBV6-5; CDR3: CASSYQARGEQYF
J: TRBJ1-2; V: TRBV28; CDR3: CASSAITGGAGYGYTF
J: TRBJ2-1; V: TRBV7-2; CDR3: CASSTTPQGQAFF
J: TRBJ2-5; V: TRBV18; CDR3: CASSPLSRGPQETQYF
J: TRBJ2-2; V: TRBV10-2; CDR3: CATRPISGEGKGTGELFF
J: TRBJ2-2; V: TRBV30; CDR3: CAWSVLAGAGRGGELFF
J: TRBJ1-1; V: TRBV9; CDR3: CASSVGPNSGRDTEAFF
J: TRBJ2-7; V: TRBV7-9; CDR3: CASSSLGRTTYEQYF
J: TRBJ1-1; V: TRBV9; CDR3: CASSVSLNTEAFF
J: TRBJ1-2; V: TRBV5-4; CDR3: CASSDEGFYGYTF
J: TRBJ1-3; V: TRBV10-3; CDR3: CAISDEGTGNTIYF
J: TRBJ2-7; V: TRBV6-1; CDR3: CASSEAWKAYEQYF
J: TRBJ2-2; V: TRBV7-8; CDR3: CASRPTGNTGELFF
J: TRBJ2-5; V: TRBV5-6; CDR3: CASLETSGGAVRETQYF
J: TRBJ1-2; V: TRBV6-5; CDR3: CASRRTGSNYGYTF
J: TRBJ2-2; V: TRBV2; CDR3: CASISRYTGELFF
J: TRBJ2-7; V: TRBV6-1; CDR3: CASSEQVNYEQYF
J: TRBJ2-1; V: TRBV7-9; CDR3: CASSSFAGGEQFF
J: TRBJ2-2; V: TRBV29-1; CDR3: CSVAGQGATGELFF
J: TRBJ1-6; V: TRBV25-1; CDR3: CASSRARDGSPLHF
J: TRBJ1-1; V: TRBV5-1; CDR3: CASRPTDMNTEAFF
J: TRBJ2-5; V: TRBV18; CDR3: CASSPRAGGQETQYF
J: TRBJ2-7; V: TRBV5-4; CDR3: CASSFSGSYGEQYF
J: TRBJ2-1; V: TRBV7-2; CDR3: CASSLSGRSYNEQFF
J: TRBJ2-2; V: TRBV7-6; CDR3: CASSLGSLTGELFF
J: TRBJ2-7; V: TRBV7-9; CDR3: CASSLVLSTSGDYEQYF
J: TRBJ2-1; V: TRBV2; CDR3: CASSEGTSGRRWFF
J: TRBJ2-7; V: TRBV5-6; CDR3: CASSWGLAGGLSQEQYF
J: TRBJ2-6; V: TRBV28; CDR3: CASGRQGSGANVLTF
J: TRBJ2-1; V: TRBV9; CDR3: CASSVGYNEQFF
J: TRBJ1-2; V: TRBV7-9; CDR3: CASSLGQDYGYTF
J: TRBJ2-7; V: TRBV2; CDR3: CASIRTPYEQYF
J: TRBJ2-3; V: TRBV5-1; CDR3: CASGLAGTQFSTDTQYF
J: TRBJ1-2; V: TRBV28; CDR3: CASSLRTASQGYTF
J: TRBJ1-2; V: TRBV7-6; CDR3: CAPGGNGYTF
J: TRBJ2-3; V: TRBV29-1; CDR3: CSVKPTGSDTQYF
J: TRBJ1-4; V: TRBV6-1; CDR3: CASSEGLPEKLFF
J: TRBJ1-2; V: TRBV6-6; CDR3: CASSPNQDRRGYTF
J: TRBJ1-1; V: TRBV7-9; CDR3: CASSLRTDRNTEAFF
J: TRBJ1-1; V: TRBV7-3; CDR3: CASSFRGGTEAFF
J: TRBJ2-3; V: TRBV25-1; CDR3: CASSDVGSTDTQYF
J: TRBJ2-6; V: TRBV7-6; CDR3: CASSLGGSSGANVLTF
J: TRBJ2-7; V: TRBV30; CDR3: CAWRETGPLSEQYF
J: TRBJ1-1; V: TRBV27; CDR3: CASSSRLTGSNTEAFF
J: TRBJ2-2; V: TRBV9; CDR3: CASSARNRENTGELFF
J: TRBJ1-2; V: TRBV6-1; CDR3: CASSQSQGNRGYTF
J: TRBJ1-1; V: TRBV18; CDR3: CASSLTGGLNTEAFF
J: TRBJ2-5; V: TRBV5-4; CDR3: CASSPEGGSWGSPQYF
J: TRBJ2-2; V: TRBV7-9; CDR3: CASVRQASTGELFF
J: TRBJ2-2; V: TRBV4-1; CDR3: CASSQTPGGLTGELFF
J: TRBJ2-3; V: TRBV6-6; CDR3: CASDGTGSPDTQYF
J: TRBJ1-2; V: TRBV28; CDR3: CASRPPLGGYTF
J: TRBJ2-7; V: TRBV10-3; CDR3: CAISDLIAGSIRGYEQYF
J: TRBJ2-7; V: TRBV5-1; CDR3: CASSLGAGPSSYEQYF
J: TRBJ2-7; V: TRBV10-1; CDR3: CASSDNRGETEQYF
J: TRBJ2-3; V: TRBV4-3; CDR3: CASSQEIQDTQYF
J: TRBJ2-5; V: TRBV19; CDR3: CASSIMGAVQETQYF
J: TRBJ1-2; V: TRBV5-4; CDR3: CASSSGTRVYGYTF